This TCR beta chain was identified during a study of blood T cell repertoires in COVID-19. Germline CDR1 reads SGHAT; CDR2 reads FQNNGV. Deletions cut 7 bases from V and 5 bases from J, with 26 bases between. The CDR3 is 17 residues long. Produced via immunoSEQ multiplex PCR; TCRdb's table is partial and in-frame only. In the table there are nearly 80,000 clones, about 85% of which are singletons. Source material: peripheral blood. The chain uses TRBV11-2 and TRBJ1-2; tentative D call: TRBD1 (6 bases). The clonotype originates from a man in his fifties or sixties with active or convalescent COVID-19. CDR3 sequence: CASTLLGQQGTSYGYTF. In DNA, the CDR3 is TGTGCCAGCACCCTCCTGGGGCAACAGGGTACATCATATGGCTACACCTTC.